This T cell receptor (beta chain) was observed in a study of blood T cell repertoires in COVID-19. About the research overall: Some COVID-19 samples were acute and others convalescent; all came from the United States, Italy and Spain. From T cells, B-cell-depleted T cells, or PBMCs came the material, which was cDNA or gDNA.

The CDR3 has 13 residues. V lost 7 bases and J 4 bases, leaving 13 bases between the germline ends. The germline gives CDR1 SNHLY, CDR2 FYNNEI. Per the authors' pipeline: Estimation of nucleated cell counts relied on the amplification of reference gene primers. The assay was immunoSEQ multiplex PCR, and TCRdb's table has in-frame clones only and misses some. V, J and clone size are taken as reported in that table, and D and trimming were inferred from the DNA itself. The table lists just over 65,000 clones, around 92% of them singletons. The clonotype comes from a man aged 55 to 70 with acute or convalescent COVID-19. Material for sequencing was peripheral blood. The gene calls are TRBV2 and TRBJ1-2; D not certain. CDR3 residues: CASIRTGTYGYTF. The CDR3 coding sequence is TGTGCCAGCATAAGAACGGGAACCTATGGCTACACCTTC.